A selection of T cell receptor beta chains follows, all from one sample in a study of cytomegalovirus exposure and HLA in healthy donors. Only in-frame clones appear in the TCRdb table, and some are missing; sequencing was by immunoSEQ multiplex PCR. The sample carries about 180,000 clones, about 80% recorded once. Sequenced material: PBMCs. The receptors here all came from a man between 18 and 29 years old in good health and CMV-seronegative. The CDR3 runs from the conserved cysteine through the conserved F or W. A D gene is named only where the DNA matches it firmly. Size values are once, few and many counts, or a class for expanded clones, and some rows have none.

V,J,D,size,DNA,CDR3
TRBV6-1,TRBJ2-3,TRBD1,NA,TGTGCCAGCAGGATGGACAGGGGACCAGATACGCAGTATTTT,CASRMDRGPDTQYF
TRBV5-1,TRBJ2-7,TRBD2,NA,TGCGCCAGCAGCTTGGAGTCTAGCGGGTTGTACGAGCAGTACTTC,CASSLESSGLYEQYF
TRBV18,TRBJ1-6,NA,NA,TGTGCCAGCTCATCCGACATCAATTCACCCCTCCACTTT,CASSSDINSPLHF
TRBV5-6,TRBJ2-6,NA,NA,TGTGCCAGCAGCTTGGTTGGTTACTCGCAGGATGGGGCCAACGTCCTGACTTTC,CASSLVGYSQDGANVLTF
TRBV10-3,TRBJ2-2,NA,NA,TGTGCCATCAGTGGGGGAGCGGCGGTGGGCACCGGGGAGCTGTTTTTT,CAISGGAAVGTGELFF
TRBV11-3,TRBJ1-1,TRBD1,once,TGTGCCAGCAGCTTAGTCCAGGGGGCCCCCACTGAAGCTTTCTTT,CASSLVQGAPTEAFF
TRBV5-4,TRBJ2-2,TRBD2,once,TGTGCCAGCAGCCATGGAACTGGACTAGCGGGTCCCCCCAGGCACGGGGAGCTGTTTTTT,CASSHGTGLAGPPRHGELFF
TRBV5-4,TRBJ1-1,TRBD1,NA,TGTGCCAGTAGCGAGGGACAGTCGAACACTGAAGCTTTCTTT,CASSEGQSNTEAFF
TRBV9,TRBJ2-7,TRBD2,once,TGTGCCAGCAGCCCTCGGTCTAGCGGGGGGACCTACGAGCAGTACTTC,CASSPRSSGGTYEQYF
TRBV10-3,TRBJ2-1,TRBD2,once,TGTGCCATCAATACCGTAGGACTAGCGGGAGGTTCCGCGCAGTTCTTC,CAINTVGLAGGSAQFF
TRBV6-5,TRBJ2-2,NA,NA,TGTGCCAGCAGTAACCACAGGGTTGGCGGGGAGCTGTTTTTT,CASSNHRVGGELFF
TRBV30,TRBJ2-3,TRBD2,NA,TGTGCCTGGAGCCGAACCCGGACTAGCGGGGGGGCCCCAGATACGCAGTATTTT,CAWSRTRTSGGAPDTQYF
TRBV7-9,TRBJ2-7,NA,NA,TGTGCCAGCAGCTTAGAATTTTCTAAAGAGCAGTACTTC,CASSLEFSKEQYF
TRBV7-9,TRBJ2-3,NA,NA,TGTGCCAGCAGCTTAGTTAGCGGAGGCACAGATACGCAGTATTTT,CASSLVSGGTDTQYF
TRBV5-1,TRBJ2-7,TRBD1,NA,TGCGCCAGCAGCTTGGAGGGACAGGGGGCCTACGAGCAGTACTTC,CASSLEGQGAYEQYF
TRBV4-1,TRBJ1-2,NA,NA,TGCGCCAGCAGCCAAGGGGCAGAGTACTATGGCTACACCTTC,CASSQGAEYYGYTF
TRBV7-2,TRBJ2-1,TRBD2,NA,TGTGCCAGCAGCTTAGCGCTACTAGCGGGGGGCGCCCTTGAGGAGCAGTTCTTC,CASSLALLAGGALEEQFF
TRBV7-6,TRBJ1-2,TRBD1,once,TGTGCCAGCAGTAGACAGGGCTCCTATGGCTACACCTTC,CASSRQGSYGYTF
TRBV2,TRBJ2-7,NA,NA,TGTGCCAGCAGTGACCCCGCCTACGAGCAGTACTTC,CASSDPAYEQYF